This T cell receptor (beta chain) was profiled in a study of radiation and T cells in renal cell carcinoma. At the level of the study: Nephrectomy followed 15 Gy stereotactic body radiation by 4 weeks. Study-wide results and caveats: Without pretreatment biopsies, baseline tumor clonotype presence was undetermined. Top tumor clonotypes rose in blood 2 weeks post-radiation, then contracted.

Trimming took 0 bases from V and 0 from J, leaving 6 bases between them. The CDR3 runs to 15 residues. Germline V CDR1 and CDR2: LNHNV, YYDKDF (reference sequence). Profiled with immunoSEQ multiplex PCR; TCRdb holds only in-frame clones, not every one. The repertoire holds fewer than 55,000 clones, 80% seen once, with about 30% in the top ten. Time point noted: blood 2 weeks post-SBRT. Stated treatment: 15 Gy SBRT to primary tumor, nephrectomy 4 weeks later. The patient's renal cell carcinoma had clear cell pathology. The table lists this clone with a count of one. Its target is not known. The chain has TRBV15 and TRBJ1-3; no clear D gene. This TCR derives from a woman in her seventies with renal cell carcinoma. The material was blood, obtained from a patient whose treatment included radiotherapy and nephrectomy. CDR3: CATSRDLGSGNTIYF. The CDR3 DNA reads TGTGCCACCAGCAGAGATTTGGGCTCTGGAAACACCATATATTTT.